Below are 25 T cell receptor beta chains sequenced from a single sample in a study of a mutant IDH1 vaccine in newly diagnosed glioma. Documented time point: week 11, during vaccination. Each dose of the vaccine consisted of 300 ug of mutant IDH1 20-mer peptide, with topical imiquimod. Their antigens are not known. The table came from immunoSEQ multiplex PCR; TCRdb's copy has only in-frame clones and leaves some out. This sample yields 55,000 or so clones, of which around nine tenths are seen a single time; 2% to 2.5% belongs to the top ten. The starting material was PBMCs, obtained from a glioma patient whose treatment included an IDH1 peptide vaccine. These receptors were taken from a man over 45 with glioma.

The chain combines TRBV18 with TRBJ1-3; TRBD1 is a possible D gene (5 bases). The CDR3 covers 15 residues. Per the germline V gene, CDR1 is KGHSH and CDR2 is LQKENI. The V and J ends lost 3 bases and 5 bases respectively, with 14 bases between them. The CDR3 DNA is TGTGCCAGCTCACCTTCGAGGGGATCGCGAAACACCATATATTTT. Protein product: CASSPSRGSRNTIYF. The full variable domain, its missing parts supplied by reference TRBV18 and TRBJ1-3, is NAGVMQNPRHLVRRRGQEARLRCSPMKGHSHVYWYRQLPEEGLKFMVYLQKENIIDESGMPKERFSAEFPKEGPSILRIQQVVRGDSAAYFCASSPSRGSRNTIYFGEGSWLTVV.

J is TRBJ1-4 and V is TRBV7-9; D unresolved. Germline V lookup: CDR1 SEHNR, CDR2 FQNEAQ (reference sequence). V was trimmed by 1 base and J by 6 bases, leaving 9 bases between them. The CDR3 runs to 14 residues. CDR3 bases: TGTGCCAGCAGCTTAGTACAGCGTGATGAAAAACTGTTTTTT. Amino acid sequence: CASSLVQRDEKLFF. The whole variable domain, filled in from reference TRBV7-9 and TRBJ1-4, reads DTGVSQNPRHKITKRGQNVTFRCDPISEHNRLYWYRQTLGQGPEFLTYFQNEAQLEKSRLLSDRFSAERPKGSFSTLEIQRTEQGDSAMYLCASSLVQRDEKLFFGSGTQLSVL.

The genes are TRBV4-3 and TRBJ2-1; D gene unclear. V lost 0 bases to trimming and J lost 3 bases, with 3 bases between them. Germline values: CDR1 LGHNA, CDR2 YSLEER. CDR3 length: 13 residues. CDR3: CASSQDSYNEQFF. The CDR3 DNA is TGCGCCAGCAGCCAAGACAGCTACAATGAGCAGTTCTTC.

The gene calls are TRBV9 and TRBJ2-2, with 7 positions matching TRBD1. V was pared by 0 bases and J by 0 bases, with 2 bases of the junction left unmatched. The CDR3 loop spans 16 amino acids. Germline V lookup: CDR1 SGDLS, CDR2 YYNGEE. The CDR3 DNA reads TGTGCCAGCAGCGTAGCCGGGACAGCGAACACCGGGGAGCTGTTTTTT. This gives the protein CASSVAGTANTGELFF.

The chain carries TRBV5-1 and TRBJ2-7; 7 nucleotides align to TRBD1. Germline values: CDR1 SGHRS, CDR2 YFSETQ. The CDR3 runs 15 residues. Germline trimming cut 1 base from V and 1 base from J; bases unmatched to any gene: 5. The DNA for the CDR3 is TGCGCCAGCAGCTTGACCACAGGGGCGTCCTACGAGCAGTACTTC. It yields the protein CASSLTTGASYEQYF.

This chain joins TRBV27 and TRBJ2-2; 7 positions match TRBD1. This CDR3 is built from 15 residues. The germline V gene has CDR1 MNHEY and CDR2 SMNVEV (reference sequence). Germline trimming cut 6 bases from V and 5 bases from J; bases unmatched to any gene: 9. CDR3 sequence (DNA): TGTGCCAGCAGGGAAGACAGGGTAGGAACCGGGGAGCTGTTTTTT. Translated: CASREDRVGTGELFF.

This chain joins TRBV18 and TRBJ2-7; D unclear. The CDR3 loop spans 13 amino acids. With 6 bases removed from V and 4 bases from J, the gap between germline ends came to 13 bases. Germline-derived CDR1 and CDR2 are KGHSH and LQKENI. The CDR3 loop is CASSRRDGYEQYF. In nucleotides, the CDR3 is TGTGCCAGCTCCCGCCGAGACGGGTACGAGCAGTACTTC.

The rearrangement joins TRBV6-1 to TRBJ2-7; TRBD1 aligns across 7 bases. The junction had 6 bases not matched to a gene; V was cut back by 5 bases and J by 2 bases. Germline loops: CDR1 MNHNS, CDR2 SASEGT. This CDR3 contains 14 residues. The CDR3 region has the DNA TGTGCCAGCAGTTTTAGGGGACAGACCTACGAGCAGTACTTC. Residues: CASSFRGQTYEQYF.

The CDR3 region has the DNA TGCGCCAGCAGCTCGGGACAGGGAAACACCATATATTTT. Its protein is CASSSGQGNTIYF. The chain carries TRBV5-1 and TRBJ1-3; 7 bases are a match to TRBD1. Per the germline V gene, CDR1 is SGHRS and CDR2 is YFSETQ. V shed 3 bases, J shed 4 bases, and the junction held 1 base outside the gene matches. The CDR3 spans 13 residues.

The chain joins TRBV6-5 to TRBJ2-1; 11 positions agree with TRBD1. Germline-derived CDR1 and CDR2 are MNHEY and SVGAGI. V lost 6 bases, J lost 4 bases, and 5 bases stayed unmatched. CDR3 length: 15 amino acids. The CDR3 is CASSHGTGGYNEQFF. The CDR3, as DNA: TGTGCCAGCAGCCATGGGACAGGGGGTTACAATGAGCAGTTCTTC.

DNA of the CDR3: TGCAGCGTCGGGAGATCAGGTCTGACAGATACGCAGTATTTT. This codes for CSVGRSGLTDTQYF. The J gene is TRBJ2-3, the V gene TRBV29-1; tentative D call: TRBD2 (6 bases). Germline V CDR1 and CDR2: SQVTM, ANQGSEA. With 6 bases removed from V and 3 bases from J, the gap between germline ends came to 16 bases. The CDR3 runs to 14 residues.

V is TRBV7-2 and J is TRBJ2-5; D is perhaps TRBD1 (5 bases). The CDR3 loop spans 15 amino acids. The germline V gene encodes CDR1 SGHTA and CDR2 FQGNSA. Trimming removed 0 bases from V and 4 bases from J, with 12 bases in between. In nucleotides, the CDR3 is TGTGCCAGCAGCTTAGCTGGGGCCCCGGGAGAGACCCAGTACTTC. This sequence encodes CASSLAGAPGETQYF.

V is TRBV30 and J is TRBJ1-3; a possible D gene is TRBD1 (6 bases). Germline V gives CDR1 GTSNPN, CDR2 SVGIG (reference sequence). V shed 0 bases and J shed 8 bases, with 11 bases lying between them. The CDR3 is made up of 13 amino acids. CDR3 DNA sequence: TGTGCCTGGAGTGTAACAGGGAGGGACACCATATATTTT. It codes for CAWSVTGRDTIYF.

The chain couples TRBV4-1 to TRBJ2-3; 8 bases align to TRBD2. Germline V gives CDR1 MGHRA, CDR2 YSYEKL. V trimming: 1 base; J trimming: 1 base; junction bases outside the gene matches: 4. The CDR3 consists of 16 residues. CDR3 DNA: TGCGCCAGCAGCCAAGGTAGAGCGGGGGGCACAGATACGCAGTATTTT. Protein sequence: CASSQGRAGGTDTQYF.

Written as DNA, the CDR3 is TGTGCCAGCAGTTTAGTGGGGGAGCCTACCTACGAGCAGTACTTC. As protein: CASSLVGEPTYEQYF. The chain carries TRBV27 and TRBJ2-7; either TRBD1 or TRBD2 may fit D (5 bases each). CDR1 is MNHEY, CDR2 SMNVEV, per germline (reference sequence). The CDR3 sequence is 15 residues long. Trimming shortened V by 2 bases and J by 2 bases, and 13 bases separated the two germline ends.

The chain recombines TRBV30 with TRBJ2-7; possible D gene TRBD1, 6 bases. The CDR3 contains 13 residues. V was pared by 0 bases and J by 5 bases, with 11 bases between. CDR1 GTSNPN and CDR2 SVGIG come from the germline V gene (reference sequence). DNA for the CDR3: TGTGCCTGGAGTGTACGAGGGGGTCACGAGCAGTACTTC. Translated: CAWSVRGGHEQYF.

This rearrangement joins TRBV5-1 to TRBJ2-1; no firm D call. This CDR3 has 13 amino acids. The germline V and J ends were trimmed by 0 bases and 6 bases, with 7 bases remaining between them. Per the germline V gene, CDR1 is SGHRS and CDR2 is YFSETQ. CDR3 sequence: CASSLATSNEQFF. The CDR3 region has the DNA TGCGCCAGCAGCTTGGCCACCAGCAATGAGCAGTTCTTC.

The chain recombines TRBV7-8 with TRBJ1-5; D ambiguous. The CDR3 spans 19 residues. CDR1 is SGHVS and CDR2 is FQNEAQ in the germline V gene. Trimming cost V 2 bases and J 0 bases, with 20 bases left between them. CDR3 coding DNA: TGTGCCAGCAGCTTATTACGGGTGCCGACACCGTATAGCAATCAGCCCCAGCATTTT. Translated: CASSLLRVPTPYSNQPQHF.

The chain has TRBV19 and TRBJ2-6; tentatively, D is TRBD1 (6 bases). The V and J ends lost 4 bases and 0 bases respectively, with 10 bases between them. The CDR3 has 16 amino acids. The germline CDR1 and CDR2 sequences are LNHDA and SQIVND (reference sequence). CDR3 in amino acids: CASSTGQHSGANVLTF. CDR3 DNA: TGTGCCAGTAGTACCGGACAGCACTCTGGGGCCAACGTCCTGACTTTC.

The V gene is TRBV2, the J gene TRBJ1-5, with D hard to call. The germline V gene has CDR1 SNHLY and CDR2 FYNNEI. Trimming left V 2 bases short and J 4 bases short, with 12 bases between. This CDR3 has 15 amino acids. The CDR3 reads CASSESRGKNQPQHF. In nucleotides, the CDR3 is TGTGCCAGCAGTGAAAGCCGGGGAAAGAATCAGCCCCAGCATTTT.

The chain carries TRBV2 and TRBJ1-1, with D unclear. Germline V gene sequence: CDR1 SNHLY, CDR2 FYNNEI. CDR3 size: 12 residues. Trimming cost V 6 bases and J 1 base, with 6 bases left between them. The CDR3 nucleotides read TGTGCCAGCAGGGACGGGAACACTGAAGCTTTCTTT. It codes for CASRDGNTEAFF.

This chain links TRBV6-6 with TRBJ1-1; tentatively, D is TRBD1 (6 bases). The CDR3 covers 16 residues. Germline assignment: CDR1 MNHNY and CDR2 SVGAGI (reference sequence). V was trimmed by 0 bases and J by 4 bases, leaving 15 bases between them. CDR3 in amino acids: CASSYSRGALTTEAFF. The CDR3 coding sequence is TGTGCCAGCAGTTACTCGCGGGGGGCCCTGACCACTGAAGCTTTCTTT.

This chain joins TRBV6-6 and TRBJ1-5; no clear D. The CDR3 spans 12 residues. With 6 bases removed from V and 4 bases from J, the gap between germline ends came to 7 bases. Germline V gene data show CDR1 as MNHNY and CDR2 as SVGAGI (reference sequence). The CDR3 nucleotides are TGTGCCAGCAGCCTCCTTAATCAGCCCCAGCATTTT. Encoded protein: CASSLLNQPQHF.

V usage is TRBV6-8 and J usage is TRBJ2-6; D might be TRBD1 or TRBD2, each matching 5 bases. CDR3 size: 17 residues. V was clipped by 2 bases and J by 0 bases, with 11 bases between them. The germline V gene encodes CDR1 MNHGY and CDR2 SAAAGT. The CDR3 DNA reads TGTGCCAGCAGTTACCCTCCTGGGGGCTCTGGGGCCAACGTCCTGACTTTC. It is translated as CASSYPPGGSGANVLTF.

The CDR3 nucleotides read TGTGCCAGCAGCACCCTAGCGGGAGTAGGGACAGATACGCAGTATTTT. Protein: CASSTLAGVGTDTQYF. The chain uses TRBV9 and TRBJ2-3; 10 bases agree with TRBD2. Germline V gives CDR1 SGDLS, CDR2 YYNGEE. The ends lost 4 bases at V and 3 bases at J; junction bases unmatched: 8. The CDR3 runs to 16 residues.